The 22 T cell receptor beta chains in this list originate from one sample, sequenced in a study of blood T cell repertoires in COVID-19. This table comes from immunoSEQ multiplex PCR, and its TCRdb copy is limited to in-frame clones, with some not included. The profile shows approximately 97,000 clones, 88% of them singletons. The sample consisted of peripheral blood. Source of these receptors: a man in his forties or fifties with COVID-19, enrolled during active disease.

The J gene is TRBJ2-5, the V gene TRBV5-1; D perhaps matches TRBD1 (5 bases). The CDR3 runs to 14 residues. Trimming removed 4 bases at V and 1 base at J, with 11 bases between. The V gene's germline CDR1 is SGHRS and CDR2 YFSETQ. CDR3 nucleotide sequence: TGCGCCAGCAGCCCCCAGGGTCTCCAAGAGACCCAGTACTTC. It yields the protein CASSPQGLQETQYF.

This clone appeared once. For the CDR3, the DNA is TGTGCCAGCACCCCCGGAGGCCCTGGGGCCAACGTCCTGACTTTC. This translates into CASTPGGPGANVLTF. The J gene is TRBJ2-6, the V gene TRBV27; the D gene is possibly TRBD2 (5 bases). This CDR3 region has 15 residues. Trimming stripped 7 bases from V and 2 bases from J, with 12 bases between. Germline-derived CDR1 and CDR2 are MNHEY and SMNVEV (reference sequence).

Concerning this clone itself: In the same sample, other DNA sequences code for this CDR3. The genes are TRBV5-1 and TRBJ1-1; D might be TRBD1 (6 bases). The germline V and J ends were trimmed by 5 bases and 0 bases, with 11 bases remaining between them. From germline, CDR1 is SGHRS and CDR2 YFSETQ. The CDR3 contains 14 residues. The CDR3 region is CASSLGTLNTEAFF. Written as DNA, the CDR3 is TGCGCCAGCAGTTTAGGGACATTGAACACTGAAGCTTTCTTT.

The gene calls are TRBV28 and TRBJ2-7; 11 nucleotides agree with TRBD2. The CDR3 totals 16 residues. Germline values: CDR1 MDHEN, CDR2 SYDVKM. J gave up 2 bases and V 2 bases, and 5 bases lay outside the gene matches. The CDR3 nucleotides are TGTGCCAGCAGTTTACGCCTAGCGGGGGGAACCTACGAGCAGTACTTC. It yields the protein CASSLRLAGGTYEQYF.

The chain has TRBV7-2 and TRBJ1-1; maybe TRBD1 (5 bases). Germline-derived CDR1 and CDR2 are SGHTA and FQGNSA. V lost 2 bases and J 5 bases, leaving 12 bases between the germline ends. The CDR3 has 14 residues. CDR3 amino acids: CASSLNRGGTEAFF. The CDR3 nucleotides are TGTGCCAGCAGCTTAAACCGTGGGGGGACTGAAGCTTTCTTT.

A few counts support this clone. The gene calls are TRBV6-6 and TRBJ2-1, with D perhaps TRBD1 (5 bases). Germline CDR1 and CDR2: MNHNY and SVGAGI (reference sequence). The length of the CDR3 is 12 residues. Trimming pared 3 bases from V and 15 bases from J, leaving 15 bases between. In DNA form, the CDR3 reads TGTGCCAGCAGTTATTCGGGCAGGGAACCGTTCTTC. Its protein is CASSYSGREPFF.

The chain is built from TRBV6-4 and TRBJ2-7, with 7 bases aligning to TRBD1. Germline V gene lookup returns CDR1 MRHNA and CDR2 SNTAGT. CDR3 length: 13 amino acids. V lost 2 bases to trimming and J lost 6 bases; unmatched junction nucleotides: 4. This CDR3 is CASSDRGGSEQYF. As DNA, the CDR3 is TGTGCCAGCAGTGACAGAGGGGGCTCCGAGCAGTACTTC.

The V call is TRBV25-1, the J call TRBJ2-1, with 7 bases lining up with TRBD2. CDR1 and CDR2 (germline): MGHDK, SYGVNS. V dropped 1 base and J dropped 3; count of bases not matched to a gene: 3. The length of the CDR3 is 15 residues. In DNA, the CDR3 is TGTGCCAGCAGTGAATTTCGGGGGGTCTACAATGAGCAGTTCTTC. Protein sequence: CASSEFRGVYNEQFF.

The rearrangement links TRBV27 to TRBJ1-2; D is undetermined. The germline V gene encodes CDR1 MNHEY and CDR2 SMNVEV (reference sequence). Trimming cost V 2 bases and J 5 bases, with 12 bases left between them. The CDR3 spans 14 residues. CDR3 in amino acids: CASSLAAGLYGYTF. The CDR3 nucleotides are TGTGCCAGCAGTTTAGCCGCGGGTCTATATGGCTACACCTTC.

The chain links TRBV30 to TRBJ1-4; D unresolved. Trimming shortened V by 0 bases and J by 7 bases, and 12 bases separated the two germline ends. Germline values: CDR1 GTSNPN, CDR2 SVGIG (reference sequence). The length of the CDR3 is 14 residues. The CDR3 here is CAWSVKVPGEKLFF. CDR3 bases: TGTGCCTGGAGTGTGAAGGTCCCGGGTGAAAAACTGTTTTTT.

The chain links TRBV7-6 to TRBJ1-5; 10 bases line up with TRBD1. This CDR3 spans 15 amino acids. Germline V gene lookup returns CDR1 SGHVS and CDR2 FNYEAQ. J gave up 6 bases and V 5 bases, and 7 bases lay outside the gene matches. CDR3 region: CASSQMTGGLQPQHF. Written as DNA, the CDR3 is TGTGCCAGCAGCCAAATGACAGGGGGCCTTCAGCCCCAGCATTTT. Using reference TRBV7-6 and TRBJ1-5 for the parts outside the CDR3, the full variable domain is GAGVSQSPRYKVTKRGQDVALRCDPISGHVSLYWYRQALGQGPEFLTYFNYEAQQDKSGLPNDRFSAERPEGSISTLTIQRTEQRDSAMYRCASSQMTGGLQPQHFGDGTRLSIL.

This clone occurred a few times. The chain is built from TRBV10-3 and TRBJ1-1, with D perhaps matching TRBD1 (5 bases). CDR3 length: 15 amino acids. Germline V gene data show CDR1 as ENHRY and CDR2 as SYGVKD. The ends were cut back, 6 bases at V and 4 bases at J, with 18 bases in the middle. The CDR3 DNA follows: TGTGCCATCAGCGGTACAGGTACAGCGGGCACTGAAGCTTTCTTT. Its translation: CAISGTGTAGTEAFF.

The V call is TRBV4-2, the J call TRBJ2-3; 11 nucleotides align to TRBD2. Germline lookup yields CDR1 LGHNA and CDR2 YNFKEQ. The V segment lost 5 bases and the J segment 6 bases; nucleotides outside the gene matches: 10. The CDR3 totals 16 residues. The CDR3 DNA sequence: TGTGCCAGCAGCTCCTCTAGCGGGGGGCTCGGGGATACGCAGTATTTT. Translation: CASSSSSGGLGDTQYF.

The chain uses TRBV19 and TRBJ2-2; 7 bases line up with TRBD2. The V gene's germline CDR1 is LNHDA and CDR2 SQIVND (reference sequence). The trim removed 5 bases at V and 1 base at J, leaving 4 bases unmatched. The length of the CDR3 is 15 residues. The CDR3 spells CASSLSGLNTGELFF. In DNA, the CDR3 is TGTGCCAGTAGTCTTAGCGGGCTGAACACCGGGGAGCTGTTTTTT.

The chain has TRBV6-2 or TRBV6-3 and TRBJ2-5, with a weak D call TRBD2 (7 bases). The V end lost 2 bases, the J end lost 4 bases, and 14 bases lay between the germline ends. CDR1 is MNHEY and CDR2 is SVGEGT in the germline V gene. The CDR3 is 15 residues long. The CDR3 is CASSYLVGGRETQYF. The DNA for the CDR3 is TGTGCCAGCAGTTACCTGGTGGGGGGGCGAGAGACCCAGTACTTC.

The rearrangement joins TRBV7-2 to TRBJ1-2; D is unclear. Germline V CDR1 and CDR2: SGHTA, FQGNSA. V was shortened by 5 bases and J by 3 bases, with 19 bases between the two germline ends. The CDR3 has 16 amino acids. CDR3 loop: CASSRDQVWVHYGYTF. CDR3 coding DNA: TGTGCCAGCAGCCGGGATCAGGTGTGGGTTCACTATGGCTACACCTTC.

The chain employs TRBV18 and TRBJ2-3; D is ambiguous. Germline V gene sequence: CDR1 KGHSH, CDR2 LQKENI. The CDR3 consists of 14 residues. V was trimmed by 3 bases and J by 8 bases, leaving 15 bases between them. CDR3 sequence: CASSPNLQNRTQYF. CDR3 bases: TGTGCCAGCTCACCGAACTTACAGAACCGTACGCAGTATTTT.

J is TRBJ2-7 and V is TRBV30, with a tentative D call TRBD1 (5 bases). The V end was cut by 2 bases, the J end by 4 bases, with 9 bases between. The CDR3 has 12 amino acids. The germline CDR1 and CDR2 sequences are GTSNPN and SVGIG (reference sequence). The CDR3 reads CAWSLQGYEQYF. The CDR3 coding sequence is TGTGCCTGGAGTCTCCAGGGTTACGAGCAGTACTTC.

V and J are TRBV5-4 and TRBJ2-7; 9 nucleotides agree with TRBD1. Germline V gives CDR1 SGHNT, CDR2 YYREEE (reference sequence). Trimming took 4 bases from V and 3 from J; bases not matched to a gene: 5. The CDR3 is 14 residues long. The CDR3 nucleotides are TGTGCCAGCAGCCGGACAGGGGAGTACTACGAGCAGTACTTC. It encodes CASSRTGEYYEQYF. The variable domain in full, completed from reference TRBV5-4 and TRBJ2-7, reads ETGVTQSPTHLIKTRGQQVTLRCSSQSGHNTVSWYQQALGQGPQFIFQYYREEENGRGNFPPRFSGLQFPNYSSELNVNALELDDSALYLCASSRTGEYYEQYFGPGTRLTVT.

The chain uses TRBV16 and TRBJ1-2; no reliable D call. Per the germline V gene, CDR1 is KGHSY and CDR2 is FQNENV. Trimming removed 0 bases at V and 7 bases at J, with 15 bases between. This CDR3 is 15 amino acids long. The DNA for the CDR3 is TGTGCCAGCAGCCAATCGAGCCCCGTCGTTCCTGGCTACACCTTC. Its translation is CASSQSSPVVPGYTF.

V usage is TRBV5-1 and J usage is TRBJ2-3; D might be TRBD1 (6 bases). V was shortened by 1 base and J by 3 bases, with 9 bases between the two germline ends. CDR1 SGHRS and CDR2 YFSETQ come from the germline V gene. CDR3 length: 14 amino acids. CDR3 sequence (DNA): TGCGCCAGCAGCTTGAACAGGGAGACAGATACGCAGTATTTT. This gives the protein CASSLNRETDTQYF.

CDR3 nucleotides: TGTGCCAGCAGCCAGAATAATGTGCTAGCGGGGGGTACGCAGTATTTT. Translated: CASSQNNVLAGGTQYF. The chain combines TRBV5-4 with TRBJ2-3; 11 bases are a match to TRBD2. V was clipped by 4 bases and J by 8 bases; unmatched bases: 12. The V gene's germline CDR1 is SGHNT and CDR2 YYREEE (reference sequence). The CDR3 spans 16 residues.